The clone carrying this T cell receptor (beta chain) was seen once. This entry is derived from a study of blood T cell repertoires in COVID-19. Clones were read by immunoSEQ multiplex PCR, and TCRdb kept only the in-frame ones, dropping some. The sample has about 160,000 clones, more than 65% seen once. V lost 5 bases and J lost 6, with 14 bases in between. The CDR3 has 13 residues. Germline V gene sequence: CDR1 SGHRS, CDR2 YFSETQ. The material sequenced was peripheral blood. V and J are TRBV5-1 and TRBJ1-2; the D gene is possibly TRBD1 (5 bases). The TCR comes from a woman older than 75 with acute or convalescent COVID-19. The CDR3 nucleotides are TGCGCCAGCAGAGCCGGGGCGGGGGATGGCTACACCTTC. Residues: CASRAGAGDGYTF.